This T cell receptor beta chain was obtained from a study of T cell responses to AZD1222 COVID-19 vaccine. Study findings and constraints: Only after the peak T cell response were repertoires sampled.

Libraries were prepared by immunoSEQ multiplex PCR; TCRdb keeps only in-frame clonotypes and omits some of them. The table shows 250,000 to 300,000 clones, with about 94% occurring only once. CDR1 is ENHRY and CDR2 is SYGVKD in the germline V gene. Germline trimming cut 5 bases from V and 7 bases from J; bases unmatched to any gene: 9. This CDR3 region has 14 residues. In the case of this clone: The antigen is undetermined.

The source was peripheral blood, collected 28 days after the second AZD1222 dose. The TCR was taken from an adult who received the AZD1222 COVID-19 vaccine. The chain couples TRBV10-3 to TRBJ1-2, with 8 bases that match TRBD1. The CDR3 is CAISPSGQVFGYTF. CDR3 coding DNA: TGTGCCATCAGTCCCTCGGGACAGGTATTTGGCTACACCTTC.